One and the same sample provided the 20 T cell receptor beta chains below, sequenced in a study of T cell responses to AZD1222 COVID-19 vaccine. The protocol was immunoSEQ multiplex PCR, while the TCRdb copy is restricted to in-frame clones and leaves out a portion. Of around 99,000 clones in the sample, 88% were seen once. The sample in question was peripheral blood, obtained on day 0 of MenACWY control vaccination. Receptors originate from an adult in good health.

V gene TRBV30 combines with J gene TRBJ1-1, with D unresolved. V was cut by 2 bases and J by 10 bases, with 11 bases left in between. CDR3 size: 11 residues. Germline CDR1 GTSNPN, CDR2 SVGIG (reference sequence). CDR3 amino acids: CAWSMERPAFF. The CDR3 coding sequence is TGTGCCTGGAGTATGGAGCGACCAGCTTTCTTT.

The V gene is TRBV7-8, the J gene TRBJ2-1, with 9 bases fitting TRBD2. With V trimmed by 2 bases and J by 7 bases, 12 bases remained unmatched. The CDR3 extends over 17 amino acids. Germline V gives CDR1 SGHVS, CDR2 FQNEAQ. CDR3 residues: CASSLRAGGRARNEQFF. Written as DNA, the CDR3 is TGTGCCAGCAGCTTACGAGCCGGCGGGAGGGCCAGGAATGAGCAGTTCTTC.

Here the CDR3 reads CASSLVSRTDTQYF. The CDR3 DNA sequence: TGTGCCAGCAGCTTGGTCAGTCGCACAGATACGCAGTATTTT. V is TRBV5-4 and J is TRBJ2-3; the D is unclear. The CDR3 sequence is 14 residues long. Per the germline V gene, CDR1 is SGHNT and CDR2 is YYREEE (reference sequence). V lost 0 bases to trimming and J lost 1 base, with 6 bases between them.

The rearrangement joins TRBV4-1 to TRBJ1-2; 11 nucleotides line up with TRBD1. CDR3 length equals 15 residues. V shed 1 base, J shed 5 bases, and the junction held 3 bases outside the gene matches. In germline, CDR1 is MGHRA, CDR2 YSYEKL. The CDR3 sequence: CASSQGGDRGYGYTF. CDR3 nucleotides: TGCGCCAGCAGCCAAGGGGGGGACAGGGGGTATGGCTACACCTTC.

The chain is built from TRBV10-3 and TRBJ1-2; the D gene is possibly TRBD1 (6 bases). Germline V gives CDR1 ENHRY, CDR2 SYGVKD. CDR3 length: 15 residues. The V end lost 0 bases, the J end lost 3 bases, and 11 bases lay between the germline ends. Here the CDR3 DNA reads TGTGCCATCAGTGAGTCTATGGGGGGCGACTATGGCTACACCTTC. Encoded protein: CAISESMGGDYGYTF.

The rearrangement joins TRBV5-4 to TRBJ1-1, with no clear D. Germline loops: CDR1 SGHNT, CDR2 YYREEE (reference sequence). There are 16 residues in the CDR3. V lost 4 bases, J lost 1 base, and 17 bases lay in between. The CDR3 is CASSQRRAWENTEAFF. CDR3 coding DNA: TGTGCCAGCAGCCAACGGAGGGCCTGGGAGAACACTGAAGCTTTCTTT.

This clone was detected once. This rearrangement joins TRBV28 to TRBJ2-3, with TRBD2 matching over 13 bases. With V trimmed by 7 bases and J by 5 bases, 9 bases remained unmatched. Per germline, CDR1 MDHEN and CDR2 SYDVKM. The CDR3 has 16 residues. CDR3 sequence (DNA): TGTGCCAGCACCGAAGGACTAGCGGGAGTTAAAGATACGCAGTATTTT. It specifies CASTEGLAGVKDTQYF.

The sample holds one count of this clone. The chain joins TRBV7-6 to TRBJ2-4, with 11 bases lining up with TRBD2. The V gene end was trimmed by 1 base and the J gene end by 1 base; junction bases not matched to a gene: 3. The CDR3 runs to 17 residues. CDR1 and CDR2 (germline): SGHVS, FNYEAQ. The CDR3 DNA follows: TGTGCCAGCAGCTTAGGACTAGCGGGATGGGCCAAAAACATTCAGTACTTC. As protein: CASSLGLAGWAKNIQYF.

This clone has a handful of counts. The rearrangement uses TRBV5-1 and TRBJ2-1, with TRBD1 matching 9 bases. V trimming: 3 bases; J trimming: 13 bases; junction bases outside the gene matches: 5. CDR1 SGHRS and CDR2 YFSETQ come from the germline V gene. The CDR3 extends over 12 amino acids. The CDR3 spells CASSWTGAPQFF. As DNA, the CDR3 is TGCGCCAGCAGCTGGACAGGGGCGCCTCAGTTCTTC.

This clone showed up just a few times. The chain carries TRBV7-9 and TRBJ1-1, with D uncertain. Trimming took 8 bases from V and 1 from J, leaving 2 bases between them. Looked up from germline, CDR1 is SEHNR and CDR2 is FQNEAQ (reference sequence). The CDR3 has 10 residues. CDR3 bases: TGTGCCAGCGGGAACACTGAAGCTTTCTTT. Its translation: CASGNTEAFF.

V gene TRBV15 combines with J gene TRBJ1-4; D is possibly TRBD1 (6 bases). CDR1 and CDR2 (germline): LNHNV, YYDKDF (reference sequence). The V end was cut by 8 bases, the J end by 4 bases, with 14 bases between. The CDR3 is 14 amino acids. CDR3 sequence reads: CATRTGPFNEKLFF. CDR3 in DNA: TGTGCCACCCGAACAGGGCCCTTTAATGAAAAACTGTTTTTT.

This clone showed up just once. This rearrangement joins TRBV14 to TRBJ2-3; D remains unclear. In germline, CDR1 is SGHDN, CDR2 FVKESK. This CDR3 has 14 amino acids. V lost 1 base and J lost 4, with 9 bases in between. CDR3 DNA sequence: TGTGCCAGCAGCCAAGCTTCTGTCCCAGATACGCAGTATTTT. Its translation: CASSQASVPDTQYF. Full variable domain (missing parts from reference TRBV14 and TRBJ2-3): EAGVTQFPSHSVIEKGQTVTLRCDPISGHDNLYWYRRVMGKEIKFLLHFVKESKQDESGMPNNRFLAERTGGTYSTLKVQPAELEDSGVYFCASSQASVPDTQYFGPGTRLTVL.

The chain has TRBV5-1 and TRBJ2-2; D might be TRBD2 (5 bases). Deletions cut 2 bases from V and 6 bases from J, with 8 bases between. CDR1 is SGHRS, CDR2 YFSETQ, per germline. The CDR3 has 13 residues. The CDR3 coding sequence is TGCGCCAGCAGCTTCAGCGGCCCCGGGGAGCTGTTTTTT. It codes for CASSFSGPGELFF.

The CDR3 protein is CATSRDMEDGNQPQHF. In nucleotides, the CDR3 is TGTGCCACCAGCAGAGATATGGAGGACGGAAATCAGCCCCAGCATTTT. The chain recombines TRBV15 with TRBJ1-5; the D is unclear. The CDR3 loop spans 16 amino acids. Germline CDR1 is LNHNV and CDR2 is YYDKDF (reference sequence). V was clipped by 0 bases and J by 4 bases, with 13 bases between them.

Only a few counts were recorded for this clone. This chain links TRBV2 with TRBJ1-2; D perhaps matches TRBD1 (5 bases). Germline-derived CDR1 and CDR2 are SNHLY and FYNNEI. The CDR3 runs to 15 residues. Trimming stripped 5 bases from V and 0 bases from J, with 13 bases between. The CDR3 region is CASSSRTNPNYGYTF. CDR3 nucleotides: TGTGCCAGCAGTAGTAGGACAAATCCTAACTATGGCTACACCTTC.

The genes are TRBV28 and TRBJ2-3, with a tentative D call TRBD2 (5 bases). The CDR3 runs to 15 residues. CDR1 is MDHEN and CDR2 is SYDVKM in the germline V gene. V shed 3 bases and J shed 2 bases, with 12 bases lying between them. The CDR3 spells CASSFRSGNTDTQYF. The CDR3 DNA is TGTGCCAGCAGTTTTCGAAGCGGAAACACAGATACGCAGTATTTT.

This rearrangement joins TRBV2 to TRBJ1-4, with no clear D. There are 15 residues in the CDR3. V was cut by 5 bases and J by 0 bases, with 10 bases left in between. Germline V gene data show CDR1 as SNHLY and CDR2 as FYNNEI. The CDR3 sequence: CASSRNSATNEKLFF. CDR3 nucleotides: TGTGCCAGCAGTAGGAACAGCGCAACTAATGAAAAACTGTTTTTT.

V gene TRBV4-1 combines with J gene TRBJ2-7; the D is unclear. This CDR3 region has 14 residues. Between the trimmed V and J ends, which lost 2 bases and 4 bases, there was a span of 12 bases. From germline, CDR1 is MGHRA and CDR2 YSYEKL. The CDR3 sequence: CASSQYSPGYEQYF. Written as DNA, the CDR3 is TGCGCCAGCAGCCAATACTCCCCGGGTTACGAGCAGTACTTC.

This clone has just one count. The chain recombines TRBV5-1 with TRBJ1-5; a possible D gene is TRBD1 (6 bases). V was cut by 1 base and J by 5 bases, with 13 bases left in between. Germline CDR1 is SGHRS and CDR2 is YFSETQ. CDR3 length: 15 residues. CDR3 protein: CASSLTPWGHQPQHF. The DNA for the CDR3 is TGCGCCAGCAGCTTGACCCCTTGGGGGCATCAGCCCCAGCATTTT. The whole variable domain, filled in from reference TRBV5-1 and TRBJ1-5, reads KAGVTQTPRYLIKTRGQQVTLSCSPISGHRSVSWYQQTPGQGLQFLFEYFSETQRNKGNFPGRFSGRQFSNSRSEMNVSTLELGDSALYLCASSLTPWGHQPQHFGDGTRLSIL.

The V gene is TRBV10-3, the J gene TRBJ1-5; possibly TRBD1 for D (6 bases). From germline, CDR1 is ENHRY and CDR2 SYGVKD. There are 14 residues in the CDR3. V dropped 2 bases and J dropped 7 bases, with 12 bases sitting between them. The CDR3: CAISESWGPQPQHF. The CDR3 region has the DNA TGTGCCATCAGTGAGAGCTGGGGGCCCCAGCCCCAGCATTTT.